A selection of T cell receptor beta chains follows, all from one sample in a study of lung T cells in sarcoidosis with Löfgren's syndrome. TCRdb used MiXCR to reprocess the reads, holding one entry per CDR3 protein. The table records 9,300 or so distinct CDR3 sequences, 15% to 20% of them present only once. Input material: CD4+ T cells from bronchoalveolar lavage. All receptors derive from a human donor with sarcoidosis (Löfgren's syndrome or another form), or a control subject (not recorded which). The CDR3 runs from the conserved cysteine through the conserved F or W. A D gene is named only where the DNA matches it firmly. Rows may omit the clone size; those that give it use once, few, many or a size class.

d_call,clone_size,v_call,j_call,cdr3_nt,cdr3_aa
TRBD1,many,TRBV28,TRBJ1-4,TGTGCCAGCAGTTCGGGACAGTTTAATGAAAAACTGTTTTTT,CASSSGQFNEKLFF
TRBD1,medium-sized,TRBV6-2/TRBV6-3,TRBJ2-3,TGTGCCAGCAGTCACCGACAGGGATCAAATACGCAGTATTTT,CASSHRQGSNTQYF
TRBD2,medium-sized,TRBV7-3,TRBJ2-5,TGTGCCAGCAGCCCGAAGCGGGGGGCAGGGGAGACCCAGTACTTC,CASSPKRGAGETQYF
-,medium-sized,TRBV11-2,TRBJ2-1,TGTGCCAGCAGCTTAGATTCGACTACCTTCAATGAGCAGTTCTTC,CASSLDSTTFNEQFF
-,medium-sized,TRBV4-3,TRBJ1-1,TGCGCCAGCAGCCGCGCATCGGGTGAAGCTTTCTTT,CASSRASGEAFF
TRBD1,large,TRBV27,TRBJ1-1,TGTGCCAGCAGTACTCACAGGGGACGGACTGAAGCTTTCTTT,CASSTHRGRTEAFF
-,medium-sized,TRBV6-1,TRBJ2-2,TGTGCCAGCCCAAAGGAAGGCACCGGGGAGCTGTTTTTT,CASPKEGTGELFF
TRBD1,many,TRBV28,TRBJ2-7,TGTGCCAGCAGTTCCGGTGGACAGGTCTACGAGCAGTACTTC,CASSSGGQVYEQYF
-,many,TRBV5-1,TRBJ1-2,TGCGCCAGCAGCTGGGATTTGGGGGCTGATGGCTACACCTTC,CASSWDLGADGYTF
-,medium-sized,TRBV6-1,TRBJ1-6,TGTGCCAGCAGAATCACCGATAATTCACCCCTCCACTTT,CASRITDNSPLHF
-,many,TRBV6-6,TRBJ2-2,TGTGCCAGCAGTTACTCGATTGGACTCACCGGGGAGCTGTTTTTT,CASSYSIGLTGELFF
TRBD2,many,TRBV12-3/TRBV12-4,TRBJ2-5,TGTGCCAGCAGTTTAGGTAGCGGGAGTATCCAAGAGACCCAGTACTTC,CASSLGSGSIQETQYF
TRBD2,many,TRBV20-1,TRBJ2-4,TGCAGTGCTAGGGACGCGGCTAGCGGGGGGATAAGGATCATTCAGTACTTC,CSARDAASGGIRIIQYF
TRBD1,medium-sized,TRBV28,TRBJ1-6,TGTGCCAGCAGCCTCCCCGGGACAGGGATTTCACCCCTCCACTTT,CASSLPGTGISPLHF
-,-,TRBV29-1,TRBJ2-2,TGCAGCGCAAACAGGGACACCGGGGAGCTGTTTTTT,CSANRDTGELFF
TRBD2,medium-sized,TRBV11-1,TRBJ2-1,TGTGCCAGCAGCAGACTAGCGGGGGGCCACAATGAGCAGTTCTTC,CASSRLAGGHNEQFF
-,-,TRBV13,TRBJ1-5,TGTGCCAGCAGCGCAGACGAAGGGGCAAATCAGCCCCAGCATTTT,CASSADEGANQPQHF
TRBD2,-,TRBV5-1,TRBJ2-3,TGCGCCAGCAAACCCGGGGGGCGGGAGGGCCCCGATACGCAGTATTTT,CASKPGGREGPDTQYF
TRBD2,many,TRBV18,TRBJ2-3,TGTGCCAGCTCAAACGTTGGCGGGAGCGGCACAGATACGCAGTATTTT,CASSNVGGSGTDTQYF
TRBD2,-,TRBV20-1,TRBJ2-3,TGCAGTGTGTCCCCTAGCGGCATAGATACGCAGTATTTT,CSVSPSGIDTQYF
TRBD1,medium-sized,TRBV20-1,TRBJ1-2,TGCAGTGCGCGGACCGGACAGGGATATGGCTACACCTTC,CSARTGQGYGYTF
TRBD1,large,TRBV27,TRBJ1-2,TGTGCCAGCAGCCCCTCAGGGGGCGCATATGGCTACACCTTC,CASSPSGGAYGYTF